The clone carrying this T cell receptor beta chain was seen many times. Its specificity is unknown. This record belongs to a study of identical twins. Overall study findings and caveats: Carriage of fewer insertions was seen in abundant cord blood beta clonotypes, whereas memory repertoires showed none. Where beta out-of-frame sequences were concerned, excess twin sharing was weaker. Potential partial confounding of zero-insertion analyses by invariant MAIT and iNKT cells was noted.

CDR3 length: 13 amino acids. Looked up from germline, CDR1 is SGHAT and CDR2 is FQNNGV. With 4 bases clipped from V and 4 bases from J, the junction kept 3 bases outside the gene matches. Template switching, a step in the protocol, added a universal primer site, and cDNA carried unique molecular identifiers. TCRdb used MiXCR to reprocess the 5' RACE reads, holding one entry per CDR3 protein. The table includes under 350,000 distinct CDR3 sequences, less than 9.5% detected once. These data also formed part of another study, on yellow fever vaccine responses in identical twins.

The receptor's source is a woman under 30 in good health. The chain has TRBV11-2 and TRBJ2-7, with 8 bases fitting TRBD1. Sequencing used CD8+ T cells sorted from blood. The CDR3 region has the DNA TGTGCCAGCAGCTCGGACAGGGTTTACGAGCAGTACTTC. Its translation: CASSSDRVYEQYF.